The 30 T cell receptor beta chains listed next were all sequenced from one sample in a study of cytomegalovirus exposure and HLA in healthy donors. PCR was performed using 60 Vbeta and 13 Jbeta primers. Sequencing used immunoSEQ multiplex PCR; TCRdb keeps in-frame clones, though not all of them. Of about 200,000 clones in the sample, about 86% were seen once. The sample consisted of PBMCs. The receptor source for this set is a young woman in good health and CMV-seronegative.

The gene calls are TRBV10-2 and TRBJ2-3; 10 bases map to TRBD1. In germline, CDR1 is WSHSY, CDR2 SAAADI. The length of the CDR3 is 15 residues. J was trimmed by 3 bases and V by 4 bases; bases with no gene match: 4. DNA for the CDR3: TGCGCCAGCAGTGCCCGGGACAGGGGTACAGATACGCAGTATTTT. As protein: CASSARDRGTDTQYF.

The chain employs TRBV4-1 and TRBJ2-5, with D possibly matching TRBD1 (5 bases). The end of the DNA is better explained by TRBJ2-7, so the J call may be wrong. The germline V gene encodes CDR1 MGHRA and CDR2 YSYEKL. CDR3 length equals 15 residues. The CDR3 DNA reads TGCGCCAGCAGCCCGTCAGGGCTAAGCTCCTACGAGCAGTACTTC. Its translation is CASSPSGLSSYEQYF.

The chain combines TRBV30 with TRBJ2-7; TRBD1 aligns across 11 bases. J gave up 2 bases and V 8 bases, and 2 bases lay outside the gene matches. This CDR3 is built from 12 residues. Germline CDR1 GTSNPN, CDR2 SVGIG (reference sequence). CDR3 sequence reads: CAVGQGAYEQYF. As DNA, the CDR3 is TGTGCCGTGGGACAGGGGGCCTACGAGCAGTACTTC.

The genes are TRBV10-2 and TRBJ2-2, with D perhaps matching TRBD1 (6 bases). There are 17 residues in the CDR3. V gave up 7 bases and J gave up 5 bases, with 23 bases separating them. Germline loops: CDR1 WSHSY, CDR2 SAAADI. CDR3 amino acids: CASNQRNRVQETGELFF. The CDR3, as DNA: TGCGCCAGCAACCAACGGAACAGGGTTCAAGAGACCGGGGAGCTGTTTTTT.

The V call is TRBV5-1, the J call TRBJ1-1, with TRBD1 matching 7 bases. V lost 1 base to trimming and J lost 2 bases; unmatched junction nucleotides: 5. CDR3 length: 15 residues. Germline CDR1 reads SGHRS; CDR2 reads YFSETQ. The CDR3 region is CASSLTQGLNTEAFF. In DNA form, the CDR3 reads TGCGCCAGCAGCTTGACACAGGGGTTAAACACTGAAGCTTTCTTT.

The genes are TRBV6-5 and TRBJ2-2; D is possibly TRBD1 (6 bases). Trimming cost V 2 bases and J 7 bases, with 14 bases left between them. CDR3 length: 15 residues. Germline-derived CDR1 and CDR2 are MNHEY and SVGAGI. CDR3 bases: TGTGCCAGCAGTTACCCCGGCACCAGGGGCGGGGAGCTGTTTTTT. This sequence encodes CASSYPGTRGGELFF.

For the CDR3, the DNA is TGCGCCAGCAGCTTCGGAGGGAACAATCAGCCCCAGCATTTT. Protein: CASSFGGNNQPQHF. This chain links TRBV5-1 with TRBJ1-5, with D unclear. This CDR3 contains 14 residues. V was trimmed by 2 bases and J by 3 bases, leaving 9 bases between them. CDR1 is SGHRS, CDR2 YFSETQ, per germline.

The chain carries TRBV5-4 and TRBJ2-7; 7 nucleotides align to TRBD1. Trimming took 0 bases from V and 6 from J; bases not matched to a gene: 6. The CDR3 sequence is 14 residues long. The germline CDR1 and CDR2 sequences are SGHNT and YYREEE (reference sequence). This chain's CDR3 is CASSLASGGPEQYF. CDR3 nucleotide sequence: TGTGCCAGCAGCTTGGCGTCAGGGGGACCCGAGCAGTACTTC.

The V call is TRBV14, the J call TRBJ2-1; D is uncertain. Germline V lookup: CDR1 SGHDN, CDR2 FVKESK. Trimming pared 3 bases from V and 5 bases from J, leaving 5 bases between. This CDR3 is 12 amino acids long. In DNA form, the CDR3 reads TGTGCCAGCAGCCATCCGGACAATGAGCAGTTCTTC. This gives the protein CASSHPDNEQFF.

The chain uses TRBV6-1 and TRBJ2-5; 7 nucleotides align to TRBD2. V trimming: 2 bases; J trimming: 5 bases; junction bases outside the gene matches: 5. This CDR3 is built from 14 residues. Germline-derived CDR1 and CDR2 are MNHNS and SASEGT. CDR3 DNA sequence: TGTGCCAGCAGTGAAATGTGGGGGGGGGAGACCCAGTACTTC. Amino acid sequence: CASSEMWGGETQYF.

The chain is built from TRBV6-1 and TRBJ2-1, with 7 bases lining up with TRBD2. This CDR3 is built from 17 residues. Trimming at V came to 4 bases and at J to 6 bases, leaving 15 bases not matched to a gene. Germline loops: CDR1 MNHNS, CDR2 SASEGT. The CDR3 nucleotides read TGTGCCAGCAGTGCCGCTCTTTGGGCGGGAGTGATCAATGAGCAGTTCTTC. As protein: CASSAALWAGVINEQFF.

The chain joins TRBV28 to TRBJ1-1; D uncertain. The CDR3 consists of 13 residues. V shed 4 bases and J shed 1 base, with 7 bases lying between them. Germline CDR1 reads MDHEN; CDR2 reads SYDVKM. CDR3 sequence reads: CASSYSWNTEAFF. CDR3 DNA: TGTGCCAGCAGTTATTCATGGAACACTGAAGCTTTCTTT.

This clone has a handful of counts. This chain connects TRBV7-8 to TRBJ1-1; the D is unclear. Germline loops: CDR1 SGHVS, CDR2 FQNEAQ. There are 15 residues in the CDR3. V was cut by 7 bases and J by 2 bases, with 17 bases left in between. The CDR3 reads CASNILEAFNTEAFF. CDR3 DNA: TGTGCCAGCAACATTTTAGAGGCATTTAACACTGAAGCTTTCTTT.

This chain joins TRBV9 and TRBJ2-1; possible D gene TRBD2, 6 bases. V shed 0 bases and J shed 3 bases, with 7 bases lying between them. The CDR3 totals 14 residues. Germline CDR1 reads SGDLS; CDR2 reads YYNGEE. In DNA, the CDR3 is TGTGCCAGCAGCGTAGCGGGAGACTACAATGAGCAGTTCTTC. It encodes CASSVAGDYNEQFF. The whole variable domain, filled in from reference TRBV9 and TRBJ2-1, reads DSGVTQTPKHLITATGQRVTLRCSPRSGDLSVYWYQQSLDQGLQFLIQYYNGEERAKGNILERFSAQQFPDLHSELNLSSLELGDSALYFCASSVAGDYNEQFFGPGTRLTVL.

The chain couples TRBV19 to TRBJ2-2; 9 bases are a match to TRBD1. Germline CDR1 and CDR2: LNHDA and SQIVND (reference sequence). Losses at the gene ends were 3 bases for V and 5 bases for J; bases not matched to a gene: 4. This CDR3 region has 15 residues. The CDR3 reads CASSIRTGVTGELFF. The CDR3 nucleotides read TGTGCCAGTAGTATTAGGACAGGGGTGACCGGGGAGCTGTTTTTT.

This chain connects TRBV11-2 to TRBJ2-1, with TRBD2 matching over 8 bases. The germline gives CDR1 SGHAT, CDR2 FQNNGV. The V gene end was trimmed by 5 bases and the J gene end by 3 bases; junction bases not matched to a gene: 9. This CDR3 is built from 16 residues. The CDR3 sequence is CASSPTAGGLYNEQFF. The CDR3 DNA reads TGTGCCAGCAGCCCCACGGCGGGAGGCCTCTACAATGAGCAGTTCTTC.

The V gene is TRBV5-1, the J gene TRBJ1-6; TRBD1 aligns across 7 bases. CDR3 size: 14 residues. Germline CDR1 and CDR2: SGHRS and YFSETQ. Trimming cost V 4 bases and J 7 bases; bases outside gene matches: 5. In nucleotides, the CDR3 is TGCGCCAGCAGCACGGGACAGCCAAATTCACCCCTCCACTTT. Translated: CASSTGQPNSPLHF.

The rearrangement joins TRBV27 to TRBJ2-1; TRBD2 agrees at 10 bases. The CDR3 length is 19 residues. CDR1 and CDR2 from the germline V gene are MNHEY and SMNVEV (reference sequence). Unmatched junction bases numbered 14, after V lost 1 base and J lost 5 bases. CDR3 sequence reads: CASSLYGDRAGGVHNEQFF. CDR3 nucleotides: TGTGCCAGCAGTTTATACGGAGATCGAGCGGGAGGGGTCCACAATGAGCAGTTCTTC.

In DNA form, the CDR3 reads TGCGCCAGCAGCTTGGAGACAATAGGGGGTTTTGGCTACACCTTC. Translating gives CASSLETIGGFGYTF. J is TRBJ1-2 and V is TRBV5-1, with a tentative D call TRBD1 (6 bases). The germline CDR1 and CDR2 sequences are SGHRS and YFSETQ. This CDR3 has 15 residues. V shed 0 bases and J shed 7 bases, with 16 bases lying between them.

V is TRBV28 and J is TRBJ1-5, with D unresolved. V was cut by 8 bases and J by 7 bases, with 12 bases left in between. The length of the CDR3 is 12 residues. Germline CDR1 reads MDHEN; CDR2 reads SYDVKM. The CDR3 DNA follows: TGTGCCAGCGGAGCGGTCGGGCAGCCCCAGCATTTT. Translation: CASGAVGQPQHF.

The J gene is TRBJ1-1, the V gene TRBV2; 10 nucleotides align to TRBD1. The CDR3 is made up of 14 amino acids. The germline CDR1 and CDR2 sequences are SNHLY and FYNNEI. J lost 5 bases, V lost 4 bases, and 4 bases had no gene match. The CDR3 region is CASSGQGAGTEAFF. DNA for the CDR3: TGTGCCAGCAGTGGACAGGGGGCTGGAACTGAAGCTTTCTTT.

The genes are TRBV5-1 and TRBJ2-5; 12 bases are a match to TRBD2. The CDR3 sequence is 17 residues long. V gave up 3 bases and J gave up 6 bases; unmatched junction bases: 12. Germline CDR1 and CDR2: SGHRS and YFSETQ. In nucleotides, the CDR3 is TGCGCCAGCAGCTCCACCCTAGCGGGGGGGGCCGCAAAGACCCAGTACTTC. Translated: CASSSTLAGGAAKTQYF.

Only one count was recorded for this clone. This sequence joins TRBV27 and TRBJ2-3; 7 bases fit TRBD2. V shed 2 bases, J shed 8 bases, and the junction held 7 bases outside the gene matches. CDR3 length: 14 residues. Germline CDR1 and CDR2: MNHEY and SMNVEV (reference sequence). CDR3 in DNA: TGTGCCAGCAGTTTAGGGGGGGACGCGGGTACGCAGTATTTT. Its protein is CASSLGGDAGTQYF.

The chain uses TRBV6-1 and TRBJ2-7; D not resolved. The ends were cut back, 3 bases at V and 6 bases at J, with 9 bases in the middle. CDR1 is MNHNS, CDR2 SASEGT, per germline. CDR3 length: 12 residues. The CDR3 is CASSDNMREQYF. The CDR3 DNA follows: TGTGCCAGCAGTGACAATATGCGCGAGCAGTACTTC.

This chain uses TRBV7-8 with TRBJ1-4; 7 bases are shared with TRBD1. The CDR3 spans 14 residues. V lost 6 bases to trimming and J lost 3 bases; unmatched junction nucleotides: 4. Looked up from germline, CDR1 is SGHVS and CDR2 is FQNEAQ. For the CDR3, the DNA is TGTGCCAGCAGACAAGGGACAGCTAATGAAAAACTGTTTTTT. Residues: CASRQGTANEKLFF.

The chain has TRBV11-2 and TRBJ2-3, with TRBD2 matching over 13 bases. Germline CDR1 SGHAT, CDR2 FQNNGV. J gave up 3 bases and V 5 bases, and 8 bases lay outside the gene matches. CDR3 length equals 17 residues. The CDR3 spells CASSPGLAGIRTDTQYF. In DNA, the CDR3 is TGTGCCAGCAGCCCGGGACTAGCGGGAATCAGGACAGATACGCAGTATTTT. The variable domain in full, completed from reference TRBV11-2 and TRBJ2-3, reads EAGVAQSPRYKIIEKRQSVAFWCNPISGHATLYWYQQILGQGPKLLIQFQNNGVVDDSQLPKDRFSAERLKGVDSTLKIQPAKLEDSAVYLCASSPGLAGIRTDTQYFGPGTRLTVL.

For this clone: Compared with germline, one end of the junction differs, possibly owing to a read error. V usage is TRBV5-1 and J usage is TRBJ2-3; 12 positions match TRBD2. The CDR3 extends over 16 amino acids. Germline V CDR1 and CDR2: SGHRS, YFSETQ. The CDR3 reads CVSIDLAGGPADTQYF. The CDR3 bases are TGCGTCAGCATTGATCTAGCGGGGGGGCCCGCAGATACGCAGTATTTT.

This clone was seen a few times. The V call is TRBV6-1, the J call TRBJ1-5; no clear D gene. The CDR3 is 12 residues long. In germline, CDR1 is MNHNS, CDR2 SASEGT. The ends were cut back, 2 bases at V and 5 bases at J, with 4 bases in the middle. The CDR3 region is CASSEPHQPQHF. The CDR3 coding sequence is TGTGCCAGCAGTGAACCTCATCAGCCCCAGCATTTT.

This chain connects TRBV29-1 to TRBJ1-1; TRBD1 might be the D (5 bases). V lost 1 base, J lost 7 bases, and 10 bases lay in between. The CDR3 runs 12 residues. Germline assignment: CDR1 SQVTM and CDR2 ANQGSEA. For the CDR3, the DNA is TGCAGCGTTGAAGGACAGCGTCTTGAAGCTTTCTTT. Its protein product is CSVEGQRLEAFF. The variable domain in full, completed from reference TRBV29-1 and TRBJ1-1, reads SAVISQKPSRDICQRGTSLTIQCQVDSQVTMMFWYRQQPGQSLTLIATANQGSEATYESGFVIDKFPISRPNLTFSTLTVSNMSPEDSSIYLCSVEGQRLEAFFGQGTRLTVV.

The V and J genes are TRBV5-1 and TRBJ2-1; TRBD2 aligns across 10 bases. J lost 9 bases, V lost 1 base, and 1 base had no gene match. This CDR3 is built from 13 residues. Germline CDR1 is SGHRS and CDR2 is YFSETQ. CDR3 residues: CASSLRLAGEQFF. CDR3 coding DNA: TGCGCCAGCAGCTTGAGACTAGCGGGTGAGCAGTTCTTC.